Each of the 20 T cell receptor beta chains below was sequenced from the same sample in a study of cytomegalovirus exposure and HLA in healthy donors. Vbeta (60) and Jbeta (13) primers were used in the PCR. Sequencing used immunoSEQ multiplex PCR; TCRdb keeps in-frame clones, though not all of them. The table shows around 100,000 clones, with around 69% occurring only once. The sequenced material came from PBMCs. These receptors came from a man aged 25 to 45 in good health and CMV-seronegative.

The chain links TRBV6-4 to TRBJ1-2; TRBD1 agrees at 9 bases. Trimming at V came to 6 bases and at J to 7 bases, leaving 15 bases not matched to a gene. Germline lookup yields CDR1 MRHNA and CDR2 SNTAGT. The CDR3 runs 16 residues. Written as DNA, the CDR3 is TGTGCCAGCAGGGGACGGACAGGGGATGATTTCGGTGGCTACACCTTC. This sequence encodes CASRGRTGDDFGGYTF.

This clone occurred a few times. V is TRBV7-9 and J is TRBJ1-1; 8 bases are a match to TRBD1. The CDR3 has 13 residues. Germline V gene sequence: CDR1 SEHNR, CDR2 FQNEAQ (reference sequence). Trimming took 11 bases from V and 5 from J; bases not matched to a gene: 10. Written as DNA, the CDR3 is TGTGCCGGACTGCAGGGGGCTAGGACTGAAGCTTTCTTT. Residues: CAGLQGARTEAFF.

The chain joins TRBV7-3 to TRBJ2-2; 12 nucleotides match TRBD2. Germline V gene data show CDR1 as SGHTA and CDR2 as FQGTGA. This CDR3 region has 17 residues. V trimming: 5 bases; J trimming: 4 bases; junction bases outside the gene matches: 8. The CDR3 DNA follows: TGTGCCAGCAGCCAACTTATGACTAGCGGGAGCACCGGGGAGCTGTTTTTT. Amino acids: CASSQLMTSGSTGELFF.

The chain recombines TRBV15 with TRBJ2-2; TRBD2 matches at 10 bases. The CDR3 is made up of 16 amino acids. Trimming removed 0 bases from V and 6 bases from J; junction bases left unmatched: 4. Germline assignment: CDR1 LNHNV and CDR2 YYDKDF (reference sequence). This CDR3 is CATSREGLASSGELFF. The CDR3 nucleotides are TGTGCCACCAGCAGAGAGGGACTAGCGAGTTCCGGGGAGCTGTTTTTT. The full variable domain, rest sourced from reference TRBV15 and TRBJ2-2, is DAMVIQNPRYQVTQFGKPVTLSCSQTLNHNVMYWYQQKSSQAPKLLFHYYDKDFNNEADTPDNFQSRRPNTSFCFLDIRSPGLGDTAMYLCATSREGLASSGELFFGEGSRLTVL.

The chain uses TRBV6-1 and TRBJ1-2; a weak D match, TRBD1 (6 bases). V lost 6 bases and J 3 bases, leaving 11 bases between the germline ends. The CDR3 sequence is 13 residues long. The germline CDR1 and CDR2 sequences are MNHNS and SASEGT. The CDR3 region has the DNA TGTGCCAGCAGACCGGACAGAGACTATGGCTACACCTTC. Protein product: CASRPDRDYGYTF.

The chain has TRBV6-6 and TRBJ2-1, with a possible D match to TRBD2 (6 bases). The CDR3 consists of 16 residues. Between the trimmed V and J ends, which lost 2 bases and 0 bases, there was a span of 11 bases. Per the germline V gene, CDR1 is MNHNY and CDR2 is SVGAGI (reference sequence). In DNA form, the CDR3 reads TGTGCCAGCAGTTACGACGGGGGAAGCTCCTACAATGAGCAGTTCTTC. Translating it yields CASSYDGGSSYNEQFF.

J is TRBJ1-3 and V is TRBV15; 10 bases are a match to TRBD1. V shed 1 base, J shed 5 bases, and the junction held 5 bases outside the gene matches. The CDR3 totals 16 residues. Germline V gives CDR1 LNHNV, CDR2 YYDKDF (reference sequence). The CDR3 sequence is CATSRGGTGERNTIYF. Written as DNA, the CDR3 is TGTGCCACCAGCAGAGGTGGGACAGGGGAAAGAAACACCATATATTTT.

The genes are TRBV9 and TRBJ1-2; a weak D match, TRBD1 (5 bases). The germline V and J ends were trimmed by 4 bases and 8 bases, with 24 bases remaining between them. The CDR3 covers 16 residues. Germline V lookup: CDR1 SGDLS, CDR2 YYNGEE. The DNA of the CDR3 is TGTGCCAGCAGCACAGACTCGGCAGGGATTTTAGGAGGCTACACCTTC. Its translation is CASSTDSAGILGGYTF.

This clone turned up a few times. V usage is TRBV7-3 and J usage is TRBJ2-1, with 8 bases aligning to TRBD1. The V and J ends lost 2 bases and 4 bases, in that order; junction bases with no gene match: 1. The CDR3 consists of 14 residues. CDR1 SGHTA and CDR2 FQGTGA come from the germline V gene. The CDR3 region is CASSLGDRYNEQFF. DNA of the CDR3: TGTGCCAGCAGCTTAGGGGACAGGTACAATGAGCAGTTCTTC.

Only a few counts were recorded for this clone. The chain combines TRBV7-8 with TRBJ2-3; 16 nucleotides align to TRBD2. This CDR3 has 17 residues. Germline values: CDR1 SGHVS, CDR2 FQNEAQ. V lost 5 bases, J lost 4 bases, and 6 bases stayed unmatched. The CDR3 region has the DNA TGTGCCAGCAGCGGAGGGACTAGCGGGGGGGTACCAGATACGCAGTATTTT. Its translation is CASSGGTSGGVPDTQYF.

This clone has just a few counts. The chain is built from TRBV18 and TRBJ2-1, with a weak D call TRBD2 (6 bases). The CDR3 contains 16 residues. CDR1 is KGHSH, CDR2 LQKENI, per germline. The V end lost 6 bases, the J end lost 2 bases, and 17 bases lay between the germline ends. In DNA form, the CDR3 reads TGTGCCAGCTCGCCCCCCCGTAGCGGAACCTACAATGAGCAGTTCTTC. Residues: CASSPPRSGTYNEQFF. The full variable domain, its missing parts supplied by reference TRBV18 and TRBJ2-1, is NAGVMQNPRHLVRRRGQEARLRCSPMKGHSHVYWYRQLPEEGLKFMVYLQKENIIDESGMPKERFSAEFPKEGPSILRIQQVVRGDSAAYFCASSPPRSGTYNEQFFGPGTRLTVL.

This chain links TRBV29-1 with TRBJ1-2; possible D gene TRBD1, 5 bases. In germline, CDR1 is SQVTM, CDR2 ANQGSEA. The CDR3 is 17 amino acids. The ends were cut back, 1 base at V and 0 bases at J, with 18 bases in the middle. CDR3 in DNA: TGCAGCGTTGAAGGCCGACTCGGACGGGGGGCTAACTATGGCTACACCTTC. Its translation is CSVEGRLGRGANYGYTF. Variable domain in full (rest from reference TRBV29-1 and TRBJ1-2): SAVISQKPSRDICQRGTSLTIQCQVDSQVTMMFWYRQQPGQSLTLIATANQGSEATYESGFVIDKFPISRPNLTFSTLTVSNMSPEDSSIYLCSVEGRLGRGANYGYTFGSGTRLTVV.

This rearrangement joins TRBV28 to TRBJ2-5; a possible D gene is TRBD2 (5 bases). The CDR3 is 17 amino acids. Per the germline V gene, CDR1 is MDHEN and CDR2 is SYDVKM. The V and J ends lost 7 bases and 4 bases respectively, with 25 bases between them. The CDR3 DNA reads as TGTGCCAGCAAAGGTCGGGTGGCGGCGGGCTTTCGAGAGACCCAGTACTTC. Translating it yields CASKGRVAAGFRETQYF.

The CDR3 DNA is TGTGCCAGCAGTTATTCGACAAGCACCTACGAGCAGTACTTC. This sequence encodes CASSYSTSTYEQYF. The chain links TRBV6-5 to TRBJ2-7; unclear D gene. Germline CDR1 and CDR2: MNHEY and SVGAGI. There are 14 residues in the CDR3. V lost 3 bases and J lost 2, with 11 bases in between.

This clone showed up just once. DNA for the CDR3: TGTGCCAGTAAATATCAGGGAATGGGGCAAGAGACCCAGTACTTC. It specifies CASKYQGMGQETQYF. The chain couples TRBV19 to TRBJ2-5, with D maybe TRBD1 (5 bases). The V end lost 7 bases, the J end lost 2 bases, and 17 bases lay between the germline ends. CDR1 and CDR2 (germline): LNHDA, SQIVND (reference sequence). The CDR3 consists of 15 residues.

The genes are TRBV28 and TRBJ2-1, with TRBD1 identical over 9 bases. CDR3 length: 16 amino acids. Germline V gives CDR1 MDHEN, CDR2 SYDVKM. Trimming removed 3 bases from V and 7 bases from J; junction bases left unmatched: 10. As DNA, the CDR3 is TGTGCCAGCAGTTTTCTCCCCGGGACAGGGTTAAATGAGCAGTTCTTC. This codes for CASSFLPGTGLNEQFF.

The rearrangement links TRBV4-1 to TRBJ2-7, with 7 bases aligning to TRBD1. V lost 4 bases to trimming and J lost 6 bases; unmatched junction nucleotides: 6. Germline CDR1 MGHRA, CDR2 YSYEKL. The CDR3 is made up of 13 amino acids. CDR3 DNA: TGCGCCAGCAGCCTCCAACAGGGGTCCGAGCAGTACTTC. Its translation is CASSLQQGSEQYF.

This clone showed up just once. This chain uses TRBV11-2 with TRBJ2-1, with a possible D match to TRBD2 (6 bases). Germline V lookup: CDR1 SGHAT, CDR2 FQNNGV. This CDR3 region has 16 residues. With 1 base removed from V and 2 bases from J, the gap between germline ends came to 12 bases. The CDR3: CASSLGPQRAYNEQFF. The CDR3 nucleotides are TGTGCCAGCAGCTTAGGCCCCCAGCGGGCCTACAATGAGCAGTTCTTC.

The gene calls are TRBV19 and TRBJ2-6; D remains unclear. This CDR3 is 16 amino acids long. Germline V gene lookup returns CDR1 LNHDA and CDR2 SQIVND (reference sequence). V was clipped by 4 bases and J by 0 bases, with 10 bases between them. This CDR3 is CASSSRHDSGANVLTF. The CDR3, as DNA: TGTGCCAGTAGTAGTAGACACGACTCTGGGGCCAACGTCCTGACTTTC.

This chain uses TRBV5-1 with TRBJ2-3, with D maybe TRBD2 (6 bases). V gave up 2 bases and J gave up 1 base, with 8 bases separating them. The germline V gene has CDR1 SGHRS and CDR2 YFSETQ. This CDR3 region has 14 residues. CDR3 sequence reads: CASSFSGGTDTQYF. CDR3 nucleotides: TGCGCCAGCAGCTTTTCGGGGGGCACAGATACGCAGTATTTT.